The 8 T cell receptor beta chains below come from one sample, sequenced in a study of CD8+CD57+ T cells in acquired aplastic anemia. Patients included in sequencing had previously demonstrated CD8+CD57+ cell expansion by flow cytometry. Genomic DNA templated the TCR beta VDJ and CDR3 profiling. MiXCR, run by TCRdb on the reads, gives a single entry per CDR3 protein. This table has fewer than 250,000 distinct CDR3 sequences, around 45% appearing once. Sequencing used sorted CD4+, CD8+, or CD8+CD57+ T cells (not recorded which) from PBMCs. These receptor sequences come from a human donor with aplastic anemia.

The rearrangement links TRBV10-3 to TRBJ1-1; D unresolved. CDR3 length: 12 amino acids. V was clipped by 9 bases and J by 1 base, with 9 bases between them. Germline loops: CDR1 ENHRY, CDR2 SYGVKD. The CDR3 nucleotides are TGTGCCATTCGAGACCCGAACACTGAAGCTTTCTTT. This translates into CAIRDPNTEAFF.

This clonotype has ten or more counts. V gene TRBV9 combines with J gene TRBJ1-2; D is ambiguous. The germline V gene has CDR1 SGDLS and CDR2 YYNGEE. Trimming took off 5 bases at V and 7 bases at J, with 6 bases between the two ends. There are 10 residues in the CDR3. CDR3: CASSGPGYTF. The CDR3 DNA follows: TGTGCCAGCAGTGGACCTGGCTACACCTTC.

The rearrangement links TRBV7-6 to TRBJ2-3; TRBD1 aligns across 8 bases. The length of the CDR3 is 16 residues. Germline V lookup: CDR1 SGHVS, CDR2 FNYEAQ. V lost 1 base, J lost 1 base, and 4 bases stayed unmatched. CDR3 nucleotides: TGTGCCAGCAGCTTAGTGGGGGGACAGGGCACAGATACGCAGTATTTT. Translated, it gives CASSLVGGQGTDTQYF.

This clonotype was seen repeatedly, ten times or more. This CDR3 is CASSDTGGLTDTQYF. The CDR3 DNA is TGCGCCAGCAGTGACACGGGAGGGCTCACAGATACGCAGTATTTT. The chain carries TRBV10-2 and TRBJ2-3, with 8 nucleotides matching TRBD2. With V trimmed by 3 bases and J by 2 bases, 4 bases remained unmatched. The CDR3 consists of 15 residues. The V gene's germline CDR1 is WSHSY and CDR2 SAAADI.

This clonotype was counted many times. V gene TRBV2 combines with J gene TRBJ1-6; 8 nucleotides align to TRBD1. From germline, CDR1 is SNHLY and CDR2 FYNNEI. CDR3 length: 16 residues. After removal of 4 bases from V and 0 bases from J, the junction contained 2 bases not matched to a gene. The CDR3 sequence: CASSGGTGSYNSPLHF. Here the CDR3 DNA reads TGTGCCAGCAGTGGAGGGACAGGCTCCTATAATTCACCCCTCCACTTT.

This chain's CDR3 is CSAQDQETQYF. The CDR3 coding sequence is TGCAGTGCACAGGACCAAGAGACCCAGTACTTC. The rearrangement uses TRBV20-1 and TRBJ2-5; a possible D gene is TRBD1 (5 bases). V lost 6 bases and J lost 0, with 5 bases in between. The CDR3 loop spans 11 amino acids. The germline CDR1 and CDR2 sequences are DFQATT and SNEGSKA (reference sequence).

This clonotype was seen ten or more times. The CDR3 region is CASSLDEGAGDTQYF. CDR3 DNA sequence: TGTGCCAGCAGCTTAGATGAAGGGGCTGGAGATACGCAGTATTTT. V usage is TRBV13 and J usage is TRBJ2-3; TRBD1 is a possible D gene (5 bases). CDR1 and CDR2 (germline): PRHDT, FYEKMQ (reference sequence). CDR3 size: 15 residues. V shed 1 base and J shed 5 bases, with 13 bases lying between them.

As concerns this clonotype: One base away lies a much larger clone, so this may be a sequencing read error. The chain joins TRBV2 to TRBJ1-3; TRBD1 is a possible D gene (5 bases). This CDR3 spans 14 amino acids. Germline CDR1 and CDR2: SNHLY and FYNNEI. V shed 2 bases and J shed 7 bases, with 12 bases lying between them. CDR3 residues: CASSEFQGHNTIYF. The CDR3, as DNA: TGTGCCAGCAGTGAATTTCAGGGCCACAACACCATATATTTT. The full variable domain, in which reference TRBV2 and TRBJ1-3 provide the parts outside the CDR3, is EPEVTQTPSHQVTQMGQEVILRCVPISNHLYFYWYRQILGQKVEFLVSFYNNEISEKSEIFDDQFSVERPDGSNFTLKIRSTKLEDSAMYFCASSEFQGHNTIYFGEGSWLTVV.